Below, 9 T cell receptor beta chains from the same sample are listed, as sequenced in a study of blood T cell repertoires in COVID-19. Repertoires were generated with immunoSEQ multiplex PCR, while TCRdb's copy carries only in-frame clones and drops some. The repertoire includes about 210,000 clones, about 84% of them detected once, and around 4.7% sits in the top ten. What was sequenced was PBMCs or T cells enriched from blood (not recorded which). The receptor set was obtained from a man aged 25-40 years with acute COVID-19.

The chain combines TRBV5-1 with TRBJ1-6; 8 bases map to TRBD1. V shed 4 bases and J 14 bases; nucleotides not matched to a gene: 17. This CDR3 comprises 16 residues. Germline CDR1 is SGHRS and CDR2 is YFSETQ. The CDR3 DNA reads TGCGCCAGCAGCGGAGGGGACAGGCCACCCTTATTGGCCCTCCACTTT. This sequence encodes CASSGGDRPPLLALHF. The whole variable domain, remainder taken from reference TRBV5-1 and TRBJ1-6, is KAGVTQTPRYLIKTRGQQVTLSCSPISGHRSVSWYQQTPGQGLQFLFEYFSETQRNKGNFPGRFSGRQFSNSRSEMNVSTLELGDSALYLCASSGGDRPPLLALHFGNGTRLTVT.

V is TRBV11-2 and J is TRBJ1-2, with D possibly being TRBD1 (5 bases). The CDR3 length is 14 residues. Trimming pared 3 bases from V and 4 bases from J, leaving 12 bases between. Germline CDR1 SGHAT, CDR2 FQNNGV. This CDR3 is CASSLIRQPYGYTF. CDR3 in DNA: TGTGCCAGCAGCTTGATCAGACAGCCCTATGGCTACACCTTC.

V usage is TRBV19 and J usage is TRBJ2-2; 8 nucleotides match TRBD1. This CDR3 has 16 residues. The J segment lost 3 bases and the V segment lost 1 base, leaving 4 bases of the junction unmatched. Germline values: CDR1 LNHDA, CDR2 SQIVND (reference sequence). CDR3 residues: CASSIVPGGYTGELFF. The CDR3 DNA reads TGTGCCAGTAGTATAGTCCCAGGGGGCTACACCGGGGAGCTGTTTTTT.

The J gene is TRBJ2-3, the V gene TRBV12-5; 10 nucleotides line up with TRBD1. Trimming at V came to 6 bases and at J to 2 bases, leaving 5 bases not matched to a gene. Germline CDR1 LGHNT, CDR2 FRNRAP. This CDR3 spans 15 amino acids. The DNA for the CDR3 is TGTGCTAGTGGAACCGGGACAGGGGACACAGATACGCAGTATTTT. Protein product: CASGTGTGDTDTQYF.

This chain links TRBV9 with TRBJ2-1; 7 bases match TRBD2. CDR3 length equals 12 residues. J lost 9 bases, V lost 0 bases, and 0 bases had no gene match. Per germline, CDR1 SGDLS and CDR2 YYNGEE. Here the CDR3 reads CASSVGGGEQFF. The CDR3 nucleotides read TGTGCCAGCAGCGTAGGCGGGGGTGAGCAGTTCTTC.

CDR3 region: CASTLPGQRNQPQHF. CDR3 in DNA: TGTGCCAGCACCCTCCCGGGACAGAGGAACCAGCCCCAGCATTTT. V and J are TRBV28 and TRBJ1-5; 7 bases fit TRBD1. V was clipped by 7 bases and J by 7 bases; unmatched bases: 13. Germline-derived CDR1 and CDR2 are MDHEN and SYDVKM. This CDR3 has 15 residues.

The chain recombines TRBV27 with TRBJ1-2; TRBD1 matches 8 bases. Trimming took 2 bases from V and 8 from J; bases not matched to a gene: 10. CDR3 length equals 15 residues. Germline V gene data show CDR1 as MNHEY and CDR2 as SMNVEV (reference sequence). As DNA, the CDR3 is TGTGCCAGCAGTTTAACCGACAGGGGACGTAGGGGCTACACCTTC. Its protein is CASSLTDRGRRGYTF.

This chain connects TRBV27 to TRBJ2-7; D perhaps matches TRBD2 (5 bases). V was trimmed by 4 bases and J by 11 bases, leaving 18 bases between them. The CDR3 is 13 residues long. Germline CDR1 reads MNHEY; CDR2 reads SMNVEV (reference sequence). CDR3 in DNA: TGTGCCAGCAGTTCCCCCCCACGGGGTCAGGAGTACTTC. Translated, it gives CASSSPPRGQEYF.

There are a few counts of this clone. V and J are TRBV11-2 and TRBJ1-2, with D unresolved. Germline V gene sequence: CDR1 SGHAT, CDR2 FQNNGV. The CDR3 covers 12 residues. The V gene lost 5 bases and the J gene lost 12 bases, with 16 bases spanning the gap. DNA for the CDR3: TGTGCCAGCAGCACCGGGAGAGATGGGAACACCTTC. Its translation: CASSTGRDGNTF.